A single sample is the source of the 22 T cell receptor beta chains below, sequenced in a study of CD8 T cells in ankylosing spondylitis. One entry per CDR3 protein, called by TCRdb with MiXCR from the 5' RACE reads. This sample yields tens of thousands of distinct CDR3 sequences, of which 6.2% are seen a single time; approximately 5% belongs to the top ten. Sample: synovial fluid, either unsorted or a sorted T cell fraction (not recorded which). The receptors were sampled from a male donor with ankylosing spondylitis.

This clonotype occurred a few times. The J gene is TRBJ2-5, the V gene TRBV4-1; 7 nucleotides align to TRBD2. CDR1 and CDR2 from the germline V gene are MGHRA and YSYEKL. V trimming: 0 bases; J trimming: 0 bases; junction bases outside the gene matches: 7. There are 17 residues in the CDR3. The CDR3 loop is CASSQDAGLADQETQYF. For the CDR3, the DNA is TGCGCCAGCAGCCAAGATGCGGGTCTAGCGGACCAAGAGACCCAGTACTTC.

The chain is built from TRBV25-1 and TRBJ1-2; 9 nucleotides align to TRBD1. The CDR3 is 18 amino acids. Germline trimming cut 7 bases from V and 0 bases from J; bases unmatched to any gene: 15. Germline V CDR1 and CDR2: MGHDK, SYGVNS. Here the CDR3 DNA reads TGTGCCAGCACCGCCTCTCCGGGACAGGGTCCCTCTAACTATGGCTACACCTTC. Protein: CASTASPGQGPSNYGYTF.

In this sample, this clonotype turned up many times. The chain links TRBV5-1 to TRBJ1-6, with unresolved D. Germline V CDR1 and CDR2: SGHRS, YFSETQ. The V gene lost 6 bases and the J gene lost 9 bases, with 10 bases spanning the gap. The CDR3 is 12 amino acids. The CDR3 nucleotides read TGCGCCAGCACCGACAATGTTTCACCCCTCCACTTT. It translates to CASTDNVSPLHF.

In this sample, this clonotype is medium-sized. The chain is built from TRBV7-9 and TRBJ2-1; 10 positions match TRBD1. Germline-derived CDR1 and CDR2 are SEHNR and FQNEAQ (reference sequence). The CDR3 totals 17 residues. After removal of 0 bases from V and 7 bases from J, the junction contained 9 bases not matched to a gene. The CDR3 here is CASSLALGGTGVNEQFF. For the CDR3, the DNA is TGTGCCAGCAGCTTAGCGCTTGGTGGGACAGGGGTTAATGAGCAGTTCTTC.

The gene calls are TRBV5-1 and TRBJ2-3, with D possibly being TRBD2 (5 bases). The V and J ends lost 1 base and 2 bases respectively, with 11 bases between them. CDR3 length equals 15 residues. Germline V CDR1 and CDR2: SGHRS, YFSETQ. CDR3 in DNA: TGCGCCAGCAGCTTGACGGGGAGCTTCACAGATACGCAGTATTTT. The encoded protein is CASSLTGSFTDTQYF.

This clonotype was detected ten times or more. This rearrangement joins TRBV4-3 to TRBJ2-2, with 8 bases matching TRBD2. The CDR3 sequence is 19 residues long. Trimming took 0 bases from V and 3 from J; bases not matched to a gene: 12. Looked up from germline, CDR1 is LGHNA and CDR2 is YSLEER. The CDR3 coding sequence is TGCGCCAGCAGCCAAGACGGGGCCAGCGGGAGAGTCTACACCGGGGAGCTGTTTTTT. It codes for CASSQDGASGRVYTGELFF.

This clonotype was seen at least ten times. V usage is TRBV5-1 and J usage is TRBJ2-1; 9 nucleotides align to TRBD2. Germline V CDR1 and CDR2: SGHRS, YFSETQ. The CDR3 length is 15 residues. Germline trimming cut 5 bases from V and 6 bases from J; bases unmatched to any gene: 9. CDR3 in amino acids: CASSLPGLALNEQFF. The CDR3 region has the DNA TGCGCCAGCAGTTTACCGGGACTAGCTCTCAATGAGCAGTTCTTC.

The V gene is TRBV20-1, the J gene TRBJ2-7, with 8 bases aligning to TRBD1. Trimming cost V 1 base and J 2 bases; bases outside gene matches: 4. Germline CDR1 reads DFQATT; CDR2 reads SNEGSKA (reference sequence). This CDR3 is built from 14 residues. CDR3: CSARARTGTYEQYF. CDR3 nucleotides: TGCAGTGCTAGAGCAAGGACAGGGACCTACGAGCAGTACTTC.

This chain links TRBV20-1 with TRBJ2-2; D tentatively reads TRBD1 or TRBD2 (7 bases each). This CDR3 comprises 16 residues. The V gene lost 6 bases and the J gene lost 13 bases, with 30 bases spanning the gap. The germline CDR1 and CDR2 sequences are DFQATT and SNEGSKA (reference sequence). The CDR3 DNA follows: TGCAGTGCACGGCCTGCTAGCGGAGGGGGCACCGGGTCGCTGTTTTTT. The encoded protein is CSARPASGGGTGSLFF.

This clonotype was seen at least ten times. The V call is TRBV12-3 or TRBV12-4, the J call TRBJ1-3; 9 nucleotides align to TRBD1. The junction had 4 bases not matched to a gene; V was cut back by 6 bases and J by 4 bases. This CDR3 has 14 amino acids. The CDR3 reads CASRIQGAGNTIYF. In DNA, the CDR3 is TGTGCCAGCAGGATACAGGGGGCCGGAAACACCATATATTTT.

Ten or more counts support this clonotype. The V call is TRBV2, the J call TRBJ1-4, with 8 bases matching TRBD1. Trimming took 8 bases from V and 13 from J; bases not matched to a gene: 9. Looked up from germline, CDR1 is SNHLY and CDR2 is FYNNEI. The length of the CDR3 is 12 residues. For the CDR3, the DNA is TGTGCCAGCGGACAGGGTTTCGGTTTACTGTTTTTT. Translated: CASGQGFGLLFF.

This clonotype was counted at least ten times. This rearrangement joins TRBV4-3 to TRBJ2-1; TRBD2 aligns across 8 bases. The CDR3 runs to 17 residues. The ends lost 4 bases at V and 9 bases at J; junction bases unmatched: 17. Germline lookup yields CDR1 LGHNA and CDR2 YSLEER. The CDR3 nucleotides read TGCGCCAGCAGCCCCCGGGGGGGGGGCGTTGGTCCCGTTGAGCAGTTCTTC. Translated, it gives CASSPRGGGVGPVEQFF.

This clonotype was recorded at least ten times. This CDR3 is CASSLGPGSSSYNEQFF. The CDR3, as DNA: TGTGCCAGCAGCCTAGGACCGGGGTCCTCCTCCTACAATGAGCAGTTCTTC. The V and J genes are TRBV9 and TRBJ2-1; D may be TRBD2 (5 bases). The germline gives CDR1 SGDLS, CDR2 YYNGEE. V was pared by 4 bases and J by 0 bases, with 17 bases between. The CDR3 length is 17 residues.

This clonotype was detected many times. The chain employs TRBV5-8 and TRBJ2-2, with no clear D. CDR1 and CDR2 (germline): SGHTS, YDEGEE. This CDR3 comprises 13 residues. V was shortened by 6 bases and J by 1 base, with 7 bases between the two germline ends. The CDR3 DNA reads as TGTGCCAGCAACAGACTGAACACCGGGGAGCTGTTTTTT. It encodes CASNRLNTGELFF.

This clonotype has a count of ten or more. The chain is built from TRBV11-2 and TRBJ2-5, with no clear D. The CDR3 is 15 residues long. Germline loops: CDR1 SGHAT, CDR2 FQNNGV. V was shortened by 4 bases and J by 4 bases, with 16 bases between the two germline ends. The CDR3 DNA reads as TGTGCCAGCAGCTATAGTCAATCCGGATCAGAGACCCAGTACTTC. It encodes CASSYSQSGSETQYF.

At least ten counts were recorded for this clonotype. This rearrangement joins TRBV12-3 or TRBV12-4 to TRBJ2-5; TRBD2 matches at 8 bases. V shed 2 bases and J 5 bases; nucleotides not matched to a gene: 7. The CDR3 is 15 residues long. DNA for the CDR3: TGTGCCAGCAGTTTAACGGGAGGGCCCGGGGAGACCCAGTACTTC. Protein sequence: CASSLTGGPGETQYF.

This clonotype was found a few times. The rearrangement uses TRBV7-2 and TRBJ2-2, with TRBD1 matching over 9 bases. CDR3 length: 16 residues. CDR1 SGHTA and CDR2 FQGNSA come from the germline V gene. The trim removed 2 bases at V and 1 base at J, leaving 2 bases unmatched. The DNA for the CDR3 is TGTGCCAGCAGCTTAATGGGACAGGGGAACACCGGGGAGCTGTTTTTT. Translation gives CASSLMGQGNTGELFF.

This clonotype came up many times. The rearrangement links TRBV24-1 to TRBJ2-3; TRBD1 or TRBD2 may be the D gene (5 bases each). Germline values: CDR1 KGHDR, CDR2 SFDVKD. This CDR3 has 15 amino acids. Trimming shortened V by 7 bases and J by 0 bases, and 13 bases separated the two germline ends. CDR3 loop: CATSSGLGSTDTQYF. The CDR3 DNA follows: TGTGCCACCAGCTCGGGGCTCGGTAGCACAGATACGCAGTATTTT.

There are many counts of this clonotype. The chain employs TRBV7-9 and TRBJ1-2, with 9 bases matching TRBD1. The CDR3 length is 15 residues. Germline V gene lookup returns CDR1 SEHNR and CDR2 FQNEAQ (reference sequence). With 3 bases clipped from V and 4 bases from J, the junction kept 6 bases outside the gene matches. The DNA of the CDR3 is TGTGCCAGCAGCTTCCTACAGGGGGCAGGCTATGGCTACACCTTC. This codes for CASSFLQGAGYGYTF.

This clonotype was recorded a few times. The rearrangement links TRBV5-6 to TRBJ1-3; 7 bases fit TRBD1. This CDR3 is 17 amino acids long. Trimming cost V 4 bases and J 0 bases; bases outside gene matches: 10. The germline gives CDR1 SGHDT, CDR2 YYEEEE. DNA of the CDR3: TGTGCCAGCAGCCTTCTGTGGCGACAGGGCTCTGGAAACACCATATATTTT. As protein: CASSLLWRQGSGNTIYF.

V usage is TRBV7-9 and J usage is TRBJ2-7; no reliable D call. This CDR3 contains 11 residues. Deletions cut 5 bases from V and 6 bases from J, with 8 bases between. CDR1 SEHNR and CDR2 FQNEAQ come from the germline V gene (reference sequence). The CDR3 DNA sequence: TGTGCCAGCAGCCGACTGGGCGAGCAGTACTTC. Amino acid sequence: CASSRLGEQYF.

The rearrangement links TRBV6-1 to TRBJ2-5; TRBD1 matches at 10 bases. Germline-derived CDR1 and CDR2 are MNHNS and SASEGT. CDR3 length: 14 residues. Trimming at V came to 4 bases and at J to 5 bases, leaving 4 bases not matched to a gene. CDR3 protein: CASSVDRGRETQYF. The CDR3 region has the DNA TGTGCCAGCAGTGTAGACAGGGGGCGTGAGACCCAGTACTTC.